This TCR beta chain derives from a study of T-cell reconstitution after alpha-beta-depleted transplantation in children. Unique molecular identifiers were incorporated when the TCRbeta library was constructed. TCRdb re-called the PCR reads with MiXCR, one entry per CDR3 protein. This sample has hundreds of thousands of distinct CDR3 sequences; 15% to 20% occur once, and the top ten carry roughly 3.3%. CDR3 length equals 17 residues. The trim removed 1 base at V and 0 bases at J, leaving 5 bases unmatched. Looked up from germline, CDR1 is MGHRA and CDR2 is YSYEKL. The chain employs TRBV4-1 and TRBJ2-7; 11 bases map to TRBD2. This TCR came from a human donor who donated a stem cell graft to a child with acute lymphoblastic leukemia. Sequenced material: PBMCs from the stem cell graft donor, taken from the stem cell graft. DNA of the CDR3: TGCGCCAGCAGCCAAGGGACTAGCGGGTTCAGCTCCTACGAGCAGTACTTC. It codes for CASSQGTSGFSSYEQYF.